Listed here are 2 T cell receptor beta chains from one sample, sequenced in a study of T cell repertoires in ileal Crohn's disease. Sequenced by immunoSEQ multiplex PCR; TCRdb stores in-frame clones only, minus some. The repertoire has approximately 15,000 clones, roughly 80% of them found once; the top ten carry 4% to 4.5%. Sequences were obtained from ileal tissue. These receptors were obtained from an adult with Crohn's disease.

This sequence joins TRBV27 and TRBJ2-3, with TRBD2 as a possible D gene (5 bases). Germline V CDR1 and CDR2: MNHEY, SMNVEV (reference sequence). The CDR3 spans 12 residues. The V gene lost 6 bases and the J gene lost 9 bases, with 13 bases spanning the gap. The CDR3 DNA reads as TGTGCCAGCAGCCCCCCGGGGTGGACGCAGTATTTT. This gives the protein CASSPPGWTQYF.

The CDR3 loop is CAWSKGYGYTF. The DNA for the CDR3 is TGTGCCTGGAGCAAGGGGTATGGCTACACCTTC. V and J are TRBV30 and TRBJ1-2; D may be TRBD1 (5 bases). Germline CDR1 GTSNPN, CDR2 SVGIG (reference sequence). V was shortened by 3 bases and J by 5 bases, with 7 bases between the two germline ends. This CDR3 comprises 11 residues.